This TCR beta chain was documented in a study of blood T cells in healthy people across ages. The length of the CDR3 is 15 residues. Germline V gives CDR1 SGDLS, CDR2 YYNGEE. Trimming pared 1 base from V and 5 bases from J, leaving 13 bases between. The use of a sample-barcoded 5' primer and a J-beta primer mix characterized a second PCR of roughly 7 to 12 cycles. Every single cDNA molecule received a tag from a template-switch adaptor with 12 random nucleotides. Each CDR3 protein gets one entry after TCRdb re-called the 5' RACE reads with MiXCR. The sample includes 450,000 to 650,000 distinct CDR3 sequences, 24% of them seen just once. Another study also made use of these data, one on T cells of mothers and their children. As that study records: Related and unrelated pairs show TCR recombination output that thymic selection shapes similarly.

The sequenced material came from blood. The genes are TRBV9 and TRBJ2-1; tentatively, D is TRBD1 or TRBD2 (5 bases each). The TCR sequence derives from a boy younger than 18 in good health. CDR3 nucleotide sequence: TGTGCCAGCAGCGTAACCGGGACGCGTAACAATGAGCAGTTCTTC. This gives the protein CASSVTGTRNNEQFF.